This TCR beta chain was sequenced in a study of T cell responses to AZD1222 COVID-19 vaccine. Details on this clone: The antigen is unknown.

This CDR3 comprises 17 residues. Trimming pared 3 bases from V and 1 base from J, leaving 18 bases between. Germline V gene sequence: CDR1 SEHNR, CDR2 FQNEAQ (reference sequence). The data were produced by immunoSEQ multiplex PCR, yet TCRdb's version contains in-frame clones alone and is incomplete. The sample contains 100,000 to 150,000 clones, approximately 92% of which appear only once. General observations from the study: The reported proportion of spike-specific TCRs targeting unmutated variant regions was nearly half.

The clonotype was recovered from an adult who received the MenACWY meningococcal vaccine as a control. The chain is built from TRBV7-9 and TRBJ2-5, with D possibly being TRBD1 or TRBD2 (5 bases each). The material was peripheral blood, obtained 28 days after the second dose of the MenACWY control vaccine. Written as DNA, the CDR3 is TGTGCCAGCAGCTTGGCGAGGGGAGAGGGAACCCAAGAGACCCAGTACTTC. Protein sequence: CASSLARGEGTQETQYF.